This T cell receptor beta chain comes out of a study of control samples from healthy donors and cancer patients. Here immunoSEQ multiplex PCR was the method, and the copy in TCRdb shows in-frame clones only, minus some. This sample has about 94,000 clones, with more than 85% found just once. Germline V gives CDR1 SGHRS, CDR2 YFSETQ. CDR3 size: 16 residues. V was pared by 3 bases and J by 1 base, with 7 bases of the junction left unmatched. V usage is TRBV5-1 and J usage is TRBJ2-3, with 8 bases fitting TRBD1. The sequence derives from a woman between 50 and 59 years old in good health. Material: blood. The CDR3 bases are TGCGCCAGCAGCTCCTTCAGGGGGCGCGGCACAGATACGCAGTATTTT. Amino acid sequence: CASSSFRGRGTDTQYF.